This T cell receptor beta chain was documented in a study of T-cell memory formation after mild COVID-19. Study as a whole: The study found TCR clusters largely donor specific. Study results and limitations: Clones that contracted clustered mainly in CM and EM if CD4+ and in EMRA if CD8+. Clones contracting day 15 to 85 were balanced CD4/CD8; later expanders leaned CD4+. Memory cells collected pre-infection included some clones that later responded, suggesting cross-reactive memory joined.

This clonotype showed up many times. No antigen is known for it. TCRdb redid the calling of the 5' RACE reads with MiXCR, one entry per CDR3 protein. Among around 210,000 distinct CDR3 sequences, over 7.5% were seen once, and the ten largest hold 3% to 4.5%. The sample comprised PBMCs or a T cell subset sorted from them (not recorded which). This receptor was taken from a man younger than 30 who had mild COVID-19 (a few samples of this study predate the infection). Cell type and time point are not known.

CDR3 residues: CASSNGQGDEQFF. In nucleotides, the CDR3 is TGTGCCAGCAGTAACGGACAGGGGGATGAGCAGTTCTTC. This chain uses TRBV6-5 with TRBJ2-1, with 10 positions matching TRBD1. V lost 5 bases and J lost 8; bases outside the gene matches: 3. This CDR3 has 13 residues. Germline V lookup: CDR1 MNHEY, CDR2 SVGAGI.